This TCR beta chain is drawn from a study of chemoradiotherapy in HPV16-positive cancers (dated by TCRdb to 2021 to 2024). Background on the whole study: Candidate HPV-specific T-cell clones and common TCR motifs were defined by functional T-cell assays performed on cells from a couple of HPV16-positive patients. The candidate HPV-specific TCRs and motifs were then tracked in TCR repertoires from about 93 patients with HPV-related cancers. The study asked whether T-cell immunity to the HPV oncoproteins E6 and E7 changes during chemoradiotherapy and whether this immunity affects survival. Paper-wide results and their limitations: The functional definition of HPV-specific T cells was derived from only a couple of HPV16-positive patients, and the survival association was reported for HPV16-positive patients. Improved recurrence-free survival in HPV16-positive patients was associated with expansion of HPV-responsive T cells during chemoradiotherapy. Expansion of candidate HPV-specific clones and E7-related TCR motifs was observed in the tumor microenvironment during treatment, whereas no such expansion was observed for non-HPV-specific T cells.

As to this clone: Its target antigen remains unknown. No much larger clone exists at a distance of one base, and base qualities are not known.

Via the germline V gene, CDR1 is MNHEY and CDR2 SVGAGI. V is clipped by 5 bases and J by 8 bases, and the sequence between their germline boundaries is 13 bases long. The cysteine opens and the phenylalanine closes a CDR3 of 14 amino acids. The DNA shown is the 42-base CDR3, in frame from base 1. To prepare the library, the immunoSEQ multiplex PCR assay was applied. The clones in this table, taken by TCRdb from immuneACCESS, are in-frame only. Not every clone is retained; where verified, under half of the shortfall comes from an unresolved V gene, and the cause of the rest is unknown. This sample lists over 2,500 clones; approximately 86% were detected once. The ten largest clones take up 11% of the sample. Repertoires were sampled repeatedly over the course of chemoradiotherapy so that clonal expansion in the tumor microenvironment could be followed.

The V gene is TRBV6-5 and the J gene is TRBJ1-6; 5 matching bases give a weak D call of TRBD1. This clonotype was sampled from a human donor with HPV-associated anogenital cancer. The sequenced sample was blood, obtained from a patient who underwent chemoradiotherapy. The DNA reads TGTGCCAGCAGTCCGGACATTTTGGATTCACCCCTCCACTTT. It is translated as CASSPDILDSPLHF.